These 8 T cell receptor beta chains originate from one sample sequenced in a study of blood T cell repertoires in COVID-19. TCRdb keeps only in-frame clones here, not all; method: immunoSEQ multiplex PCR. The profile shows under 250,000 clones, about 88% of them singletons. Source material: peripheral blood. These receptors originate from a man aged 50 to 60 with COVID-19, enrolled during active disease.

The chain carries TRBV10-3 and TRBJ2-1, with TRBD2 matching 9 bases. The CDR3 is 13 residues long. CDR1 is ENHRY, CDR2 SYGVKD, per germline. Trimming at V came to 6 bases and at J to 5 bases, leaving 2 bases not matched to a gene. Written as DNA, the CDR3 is TGTGCCATCAGGCTAGCGGGGAACAATGAGCAGTTCTTC. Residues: CAIRLAGNNEQFF.

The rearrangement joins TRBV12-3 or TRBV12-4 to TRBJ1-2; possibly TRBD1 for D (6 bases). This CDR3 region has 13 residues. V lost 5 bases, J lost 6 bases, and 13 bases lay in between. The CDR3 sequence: CASSPDRTDGYTF. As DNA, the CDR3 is TGTGCCAGCAGTCCCGATCGGACAGATGGCTACACCTTC.

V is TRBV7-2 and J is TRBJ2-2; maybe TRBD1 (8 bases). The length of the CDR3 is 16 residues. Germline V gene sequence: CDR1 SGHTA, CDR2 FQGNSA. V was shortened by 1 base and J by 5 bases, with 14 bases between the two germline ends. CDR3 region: CASSLVRGRGTGELFF. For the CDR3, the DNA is TGTGCCAGCAGCTTAGTCAGGGGGCGGGGGACCGGGGAGCTGTTTTTT.

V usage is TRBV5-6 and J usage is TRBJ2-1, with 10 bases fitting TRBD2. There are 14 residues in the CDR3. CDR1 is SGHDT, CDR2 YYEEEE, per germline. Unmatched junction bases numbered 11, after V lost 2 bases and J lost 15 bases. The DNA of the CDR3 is TGTGCCAGCAGCTTAAAAGGAGCGGGAGGGCCTCCGTTCTTC. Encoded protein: CASSLKGAGGPPFF.

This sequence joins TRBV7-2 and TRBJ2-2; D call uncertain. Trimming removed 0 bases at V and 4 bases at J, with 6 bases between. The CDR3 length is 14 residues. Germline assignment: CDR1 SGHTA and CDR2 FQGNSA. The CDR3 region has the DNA TGTGCCAGCAGCTTAGCCAGAATCACCGGGGAGCTGTTTTTT. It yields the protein CASSLARITGELFF.

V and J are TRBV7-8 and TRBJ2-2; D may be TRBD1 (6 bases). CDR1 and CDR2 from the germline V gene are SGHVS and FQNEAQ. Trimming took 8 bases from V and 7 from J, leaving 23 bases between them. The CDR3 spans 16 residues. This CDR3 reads CASSERWGPNGGELFF. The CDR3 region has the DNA TGTGCCAGCTCTGAAAGGTGGGGGCCGAATGGCGGGGAGCTGTTTTTT.

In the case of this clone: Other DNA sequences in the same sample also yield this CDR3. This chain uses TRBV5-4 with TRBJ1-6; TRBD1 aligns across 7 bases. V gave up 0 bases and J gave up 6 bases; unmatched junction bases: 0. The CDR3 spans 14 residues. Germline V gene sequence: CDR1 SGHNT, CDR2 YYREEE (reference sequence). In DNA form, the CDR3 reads TGTGCCAGCAGCTTGGGACAGGGTAATTCACCCCTCCACTTT. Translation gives CASSLGQGNSPLHF.

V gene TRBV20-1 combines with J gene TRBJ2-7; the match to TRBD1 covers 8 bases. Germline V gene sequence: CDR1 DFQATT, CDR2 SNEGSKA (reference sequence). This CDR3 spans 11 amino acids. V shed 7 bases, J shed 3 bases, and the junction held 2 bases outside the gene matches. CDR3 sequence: CSVTGDYEQYF. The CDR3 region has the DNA TGCAGTGTGACAGGGGACTACGAGCAGTACTTC.